This is a list of T cell receptor beta chains from one sample in a study of Graves' ophthalmopathy and Graves' hyperthyroidism. MiXCR was run by TCRdb on the multiplex PCR reads, yielding one entry per CDR3 protein. There are 600,000 to 650,000 distinct CDR3 sequences in the sample; 20% to 25% occur only once, and roughly 6.9% lies in the top ten. Sequences were obtained from peripheral blood. All receptors come from a woman aged 18 to 35 with stable Graves' hyperthyroidism. Some clones in this sample may be carry-over from other donors' samples. Both conserved end residues are trimmed from each CDR3. Fields, in order: clone size, V gene, D gene, J gene, CDR3 protein. The D gene is left open where the match is weak. Clone size is not always given. Where it is, it says once, few, many or a class for expanded clones.

>many|TRBV27|TRBD1|TRBJ1-2
ASSFAPGQGRSGYT
>few|TRBV19|-|TRBJ1-1
ASSTMGPWNTEAF
>-|TRBV20-1|TRBD2|TRBJ2-5
SVLQREGLETQY
>many|TRBV6-2/TRBV6-3|-|TRBJ1-2
ASSYVGHYGYT
>few|TRBV4-1|-|TRBJ1-1
ASSQVLSLNAEAF
>many|TRBV6-1|-|TRBJ1-2
ASSEAPGNYGYT
>many|TRBV12-3/TRBV12-4|-|TRBJ1-1
ASSRSAEGTEAF
>-|TRBV12-3/TRBV12-4|-|TRBJ1-2
ASSPGRRTLWYGYT
>-|TRBV5-1|TRBD1|TRBJ2-4
ASSSRQGLAKNIQY
>many|TRBV6-5|-|TRBJ1-1
ASSPTGFTEAF
>once|TRBV20-1|TRBD1|TRBJ1-1
SAELGQFTEAF
>many|TRBV9|TRBD1|TRBJ2-5
ASSVGPTGVEAQY
>-|TRBV27|-|TRBJ1-1
ASTQRWYTEAF
>many|TRBV13|-|TRBJ1-1
ASSSTGAGRDTEAF
>many|TRBV14|-|TRBJ2-7
ASSVLGYEQY
>few|TRBV4-1|-|TRBJ1-1
ASSQDMGIGVAF
>many|TRBV12-3/TRBV12-4|-|TRBJ2-2
ASSGGKGTGELF
>many|TRBV6-2/TRBV6-3|-|TRBJ1-1
ASDEGGTEAF
>few|TRBV7-2|-|TRBJ1-1
ASSLSRQRHTEAF
>many|TRBV6-5|-|TRBJ1-1
ASSYLPNTEAF
>many|TRBV7-2|-|TRBJ2-7
ASSLEFRRGGH
>-|TRBV12-3/TRBV12-4|-|TRBJ1-5
ASSLSGTNSNQPQH
>many|TRBV7-2|-|TRBJ2-7
ASSLDTYYEQY
>many|TRBV7-9|-|TRBJ2-5
ASSLVGDKY
>many|TRBV6-1|-|TRBJ2-7
ASSEGSEYEQY
>many|TRBV5-1|-|TRBJ2-2
ASSSRTTGELF
>-|TRBV30|-|TRBJ1-1
AWVGYTEAF
>many|TRBV11-2|TRBD1|TRBJ1-1
ASSAEGTENTEAF
>many|TRBV6-1|-|TRBJ2-7
ASRPIGTSKGIEQY